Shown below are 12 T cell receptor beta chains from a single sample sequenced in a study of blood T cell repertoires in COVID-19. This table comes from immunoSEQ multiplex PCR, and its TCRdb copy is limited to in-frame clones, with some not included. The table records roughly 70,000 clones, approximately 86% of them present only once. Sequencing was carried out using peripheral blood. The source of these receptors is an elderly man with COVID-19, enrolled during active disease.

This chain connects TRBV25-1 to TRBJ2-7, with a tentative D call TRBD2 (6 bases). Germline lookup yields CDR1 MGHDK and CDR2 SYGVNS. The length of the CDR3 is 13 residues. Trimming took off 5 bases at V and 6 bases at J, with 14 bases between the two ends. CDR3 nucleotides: TGTGCCAGCAGTTCCCAATTCGGGAGCGAGCAGTACTTC. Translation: CASSSQFGSEQYF.

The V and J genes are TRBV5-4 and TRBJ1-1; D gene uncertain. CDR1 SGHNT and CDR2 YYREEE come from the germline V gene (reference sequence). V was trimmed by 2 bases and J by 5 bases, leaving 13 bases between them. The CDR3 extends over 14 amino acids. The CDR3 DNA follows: TGTGCCAGCAGCTTACCCGGTAGGCGGACTGAAGCTTTCTTT. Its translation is CASSLPGRRTEAFF.

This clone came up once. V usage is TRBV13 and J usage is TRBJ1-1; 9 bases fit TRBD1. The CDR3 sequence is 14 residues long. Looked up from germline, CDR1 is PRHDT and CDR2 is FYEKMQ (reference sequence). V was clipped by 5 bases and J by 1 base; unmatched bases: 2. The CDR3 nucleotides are TGTGCCAGCAGCCGGGACAGGGCGAACACTGAAGCTTTCTTT. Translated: CASSRDRANTEAFF.

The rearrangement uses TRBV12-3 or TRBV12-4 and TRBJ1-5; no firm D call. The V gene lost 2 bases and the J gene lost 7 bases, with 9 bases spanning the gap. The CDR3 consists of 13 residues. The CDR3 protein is CASSLTGEQPQHF. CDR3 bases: TGTGCCAGCAGTTTAACCGGGGAACAGCCCCAGCATTTT.

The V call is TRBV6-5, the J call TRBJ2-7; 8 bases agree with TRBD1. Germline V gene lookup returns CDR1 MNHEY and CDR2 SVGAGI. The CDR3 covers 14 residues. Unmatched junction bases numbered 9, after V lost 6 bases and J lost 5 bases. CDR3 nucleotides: TGTGCCAGCAGCTACGGACAGGGCGGGGACGAGCAGTACTTC. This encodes CASSYGQGGDEQYF.

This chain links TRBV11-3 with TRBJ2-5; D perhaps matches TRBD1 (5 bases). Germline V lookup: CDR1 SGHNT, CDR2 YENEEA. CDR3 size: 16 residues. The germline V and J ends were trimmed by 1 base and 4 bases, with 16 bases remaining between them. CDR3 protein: CASSLGQQGWGETQYF. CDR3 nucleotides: TGTGCCAGCAGCTTAGGGCAGCAGGGTTGGGGAGAGACCCAGTACTTC. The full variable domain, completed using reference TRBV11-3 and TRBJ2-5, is EAGVVQSPRYKIIEKKQPVAFWCNPISGHNTLYWYLQNLGQGPELLIRYENEEAVDDSQLPKDRFSAERLKGVDSTLKIQPAELGDSAVYLCASSLGQQGWGETQYFGPGTRLLVL.

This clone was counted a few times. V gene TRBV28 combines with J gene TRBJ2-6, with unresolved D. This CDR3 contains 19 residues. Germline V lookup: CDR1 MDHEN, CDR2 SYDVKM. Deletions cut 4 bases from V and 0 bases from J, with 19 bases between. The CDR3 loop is CASSSPPRGLSSGANVLTF. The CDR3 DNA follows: TGTGCCAGCAGTTCCCCCCCGCGCGGCCTGAGCTCTGGGGCCAACGTCCTGACTTTC. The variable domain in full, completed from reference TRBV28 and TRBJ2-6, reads DVKVTQSSRYLVKRTGEKVFLECVQDMDHENMFWYRQDPGLGLRLIYFSYDVKMKEKGDIPEGYSVSREKKERFSLILESASTNQTSMYLCASSSPPRGLSSGANVLTFGAGSRLTVL.

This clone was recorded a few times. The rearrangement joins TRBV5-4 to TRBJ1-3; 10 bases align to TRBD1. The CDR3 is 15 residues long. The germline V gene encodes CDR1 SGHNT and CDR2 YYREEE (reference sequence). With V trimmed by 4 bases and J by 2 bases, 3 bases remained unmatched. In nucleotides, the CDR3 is TGTGCCAGCAGCGCGGGACAGGGGACTGGAAACACCATATATTTT. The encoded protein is CASSAGQGTGNTIYF.

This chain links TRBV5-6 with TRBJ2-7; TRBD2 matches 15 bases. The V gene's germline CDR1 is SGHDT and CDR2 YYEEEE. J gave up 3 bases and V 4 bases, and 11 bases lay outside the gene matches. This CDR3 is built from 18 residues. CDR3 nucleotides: TGTGCCAGCAGCCTACCGCCGGGACTAGCGGGGGGACACTACGAGCAGTACTTC. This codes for CASSLPPGLAGGHYEQYF.

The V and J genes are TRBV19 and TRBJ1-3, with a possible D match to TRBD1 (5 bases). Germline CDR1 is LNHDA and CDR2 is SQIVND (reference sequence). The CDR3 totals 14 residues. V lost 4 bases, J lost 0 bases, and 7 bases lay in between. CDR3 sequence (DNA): TGTGCCAGTAGTACAGGGCACTCTGGAAACACCATATATTTT. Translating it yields CASSTGHSGNTIYF.

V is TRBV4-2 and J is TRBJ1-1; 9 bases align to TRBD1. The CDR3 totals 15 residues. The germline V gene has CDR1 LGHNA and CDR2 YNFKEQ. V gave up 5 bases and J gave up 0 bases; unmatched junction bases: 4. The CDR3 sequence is CASSSRQGVNTEAFF. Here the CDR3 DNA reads TGTGCCAGCAGCTCCCGACAGGGGGTGAACACTGAAGCTTTCTTT.

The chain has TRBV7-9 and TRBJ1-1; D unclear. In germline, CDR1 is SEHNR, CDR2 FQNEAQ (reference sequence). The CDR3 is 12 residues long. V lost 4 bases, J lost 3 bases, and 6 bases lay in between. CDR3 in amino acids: CASSWEYTEAFF. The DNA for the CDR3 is TGTGCCAGCAGCTGGGAGTACACTGAAGCTTTCTTT.